This T cell receptor (beta chain) was documented in a study of OX40 agonist ivuxolimab in advanced cancers. Whole-study context: The patients received ivuxolimab by intravenous route every 2 weeks at 0.01 to 10 mg/kg. Three patients showed partial responses: one hepatocellular carcinoma and two cutaneous melanoma cases.

Baseline was the first blood sampling point, followed by cycle 4 day 1 and cycle 7 day 1. Per germline, CDR1 SGHRS and CDR2 YFSETQ. This CDR3 has 16 amino acids. Trimming removed 2 bases from V and 2 bases from J; junction bases left unmatched: 8. On this clone itself: The target antigen is unknown.

General observations from the study: Clonal expansion among partial responders at 0.1-3.0 mg/kg ranked near the lowest.

Profiled with immunoSEQ multiplex PCR; TCRdb holds only in-frame clones, not every one. This sample has 11,000 to 15,000 clones, with about 75% found just once. The chain links TRBV5-1 to TRBJ2-3, with TRBD2 matching 7 bases. The sample was CD4+ or CD8+ T cells sorted from blood, taken in a trial of the OX40 agonist ivuxolimab. The TCR comes from an adult with an advanced solid tumor such as melanoma, head and neck, liver or kidney cancer. This CDR3 reads CASSFNSGTNTDTQYF. In DNA, the CDR3 is TGCGCCAGCAGCTTTAATTCCGGGACTAACACAGATACGCAGTATTTT.